This TCR beta chain was identified during a study of blood T cell repertoires in COVID-19. Whole-study context: Material from acute and convalescent COVID-19 was sourced from the United States, Italy and Spain. T cells, B-cell-depleted T cells, or PBMCs supplied cDNA or gDNA.

The germline V gene has CDR1 SGHTA and CDR2 FQGTGA. The CDR3 is made up of 15 amino acids. Trimming shortened V by 4 bases and J by 0 bases, and 10 bases separated the two germline ends. The authors' processing: For nucleated cells, counts were estimated from reference gene primer amplification. The method was immunoSEQ multiplex PCR; TCRdb's version includes in-frame clones alone and lacks a portion of them. V, J and clone size are those of that table, while D and trimming were read from the DNA. This table holds 250,000 to 300,000 clones, over 70% found once. This clone was observed a few times. The Seattle patients, enrolled during active infection, were followed longitudinally.

The origin of this receptor is a woman in her seventies with COVID-19, enrolled during active disease. Sequenced material: peripheral blood. The rearrangement uses TRBV7-3 and TRBJ2-1, with D perhaps matching TRBD2 (5 bases). The CDR3 nucleotides are TGTGCCAGCAGCTGGACTGGGAGCTCCTACAATGAGCAGTTCTTC. This codes for CASSWTGSSYNEQFF.